These 27 T cell receptor beta chains originate from one sample sequenced in a study of T cell changes during pregnancy in multiple sclerosis. Here immunoSEQ multiplex PCR was the method, and the copy in TCRdb shows in-frame clones only, minus some. The sample consists of around 29,000 clones, 85% to 90% of them appearing once. The source material was CD4+ T cells from peripheral blood mononuclear cells, sampled in the first trimester of pregnancy. The receptor set was obtained from a female donor in good health, enrolled as a control in a pregnancy study.

The V call is TRBV5-4, the J call TRBJ2-3; tentative D call: TRBD1 (6 bases). Trimming removed 2 bases from V and 3 bases from J, with 10 bases in between. The CDR3 loop spans 14 amino acids. In germline, CDR1 is SGHNT, CDR2 YYREEE (reference sequence). The CDR3 is CASSFTGLTDTQYF. The CDR3 region has the DNA TGTGCCAGCAGCTTCACAGGGCTGACAGATACGCAGTATTTT.

The chain combines TRBV5-4 with TRBJ2-5; TRBD1 aligns across 10 bases. Germline CDR1 is SGHNT and CDR2 is YYREEE (reference sequence). The V and J ends lost 4 bases and 3 bases, in that order; junction bases with no gene match: 6. The CDR3 spans 15 residues. CDR3 protein: CASSPTGGYEETQYF. The CDR3 region has the DNA TGTGCCAGCAGCCCGACAGGGGGCTATGAAGAGACCCAGTACTTC.

The chain is built from TRBV4-3 and TRBJ1-1; D remains unclear. V was pared by 1 base and J by 2 bases, with 5 bases between. Per the germline V gene, CDR1 is LGHNA and CDR2 is YSLEER. There are 13 residues in the CDR3. This CDR3 reads CASSQGANTEAFF. The CDR3 DNA is TGCGCCAGCAGCCAAGGAGCTAACACTGAAGCTTTCTTT.

The rearrangement links TRBV7-9 to TRBJ2-3; 11 bases are shared with TRBD2. Germline trimming cut 6 bases from V and 0 bases from J; bases unmatched to any gene: 5. Per germline, CDR1 SEHNR and CDR2 FQNEAQ (reference sequence). The CDR3 is made up of 16 amino acids. CDR3 sequence (DNA): TGTGCCAGCAGAGGACTAGCGGGCTTTAGCACAGATACGCAGTATTTT. This encodes CASRGLAGFSTDTQYF.

V is TRBV2 and J is TRBJ2-7; 8 nucleotides agree with TRBD1. Germline V gene lookup returns CDR1 SNHLY and CDR2 FYNNEI. The J segment lost 3 bases and the V segment lost 2 bases, leaving 3 bases of the junction unmatched. The CDR3 spans 14 residues. CDR3 sequence reads: CASSEQGTGYEQYF. The CDR3 DNA reads as TGTGCCAGCAGTGAACAGGGGACAGGCTACGAGCAGTACTTC.

V usage is TRBV5-4 and J usage is TRBJ2-2; TRBD2 aligns across 8 bases. The CDR3 is 16 amino acids. V shed 4 bases and J 5 bases; nucleotides not matched to a gene: 10. Per the germline V gene, CDR1 is SGHNT and CDR2 is YYREEE (reference sequence). CDR3 loop: CASSPGGAFGTGELFF. CDR3 DNA sequence: TGTGCCAGCAGCCCCGGGGGGGCCTTTGGGACCGGGGAGCTGTTTTTT.

J is TRBJ1-3 and V is TRBV4-1; possibly TRBD1 for D (5 bases). V was trimmed by 1 base and J by 2 bases, leaving 9 bases between them. Germline CDR1 reads MGHRA; CDR2 reads YSYEKL. The CDR3 sequence is 15 residues long. The CDR3 is CASSQVRQTGNTIYF. The DNA of the CDR3 is TGCGCCAGCAGCCAAGTGAGACAGACTGGAAACACCATATATTTT.

The J gene is TRBJ2-1, the V gene TRBV4-1; 9 bases are a match to TRBD2. Germline values: CDR1 MGHRA, CDR2 YSYEKL. This CDR3 is 16 amino acids long. J was trimmed by 2 bases and V by 0 bases; bases with no gene match: 2. The CDR3 region has the DNA TGCGCCAGCAGCCAAGATAGCGGGGGCACCTACAATGAGCAGTTCTTC. As protein: CASSQDSGGTYNEQFF.

The J gene is TRBJ1-5, the V gene TRBV7-2; no reliable D call. Germline V gives CDR1 SGHTA, CDR2 FQGNSA. This CDR3 is built from 12 residues. V was cut by 5 bases and J by 9 bases, with 11 bases left in between. This chain's CDR3 is CASSRESGPQHF. In DNA, the CDR3 is TGTGCCAGCAGCCGGGAATCGGGGCCCCAGCATTTT.

The chain combines TRBV5-4 with TRBJ2-1; 9 bases fit TRBD1. Germline CDR1 is SGHNT and CDR2 is YYREEE (reference sequence). The CDR3 is 16 residues long. J was trimmed by 6 bases and V by 2 bases; bases with no gene match: 9. The CDR3 protein is CASSLQGAQGGNEQFF. DNA of the CDR3: TGTGCCAGCAGCTTACAGGGGGCGCAAGGGGGCAATGAGCAGTTCTTC.

This chain's CDR3 is CASGFRVNSPLHF. CDR3 coding DNA: TGTGCTAGTGGTTTTCGGGTTAATTCACCCCTCCACTTT. The rearrangement links TRBV12-5 to TRBJ1-6; the D is unclear. Trimming shortened V by 3 bases and J by 6 bases, and 6 bases separated the two germline ends. Germline CDR1 LGHNT, CDR2 FRNRAP. The CDR3 covers 13 residues.

V is TRBV29-1 and J is TRBJ2-3, with D uncertain. This CDR3 spans 11 amino acids. CDR1 is SQVTM, CDR2 ANQGSEA, per germline. The germline V and J ends were trimmed by 1 base and 6 bases, with 5 bases remaining between them. The CDR3 bases are TGCAGCGTTGAAGGGCTCGATACGCAGTATTTT. Translated, it gives CSVEGLDTQYF.

Of note for this clone: Other DNA sequences in the same sample also yield this CDR3. The chain links TRBV29-1 to TRBJ2-2, with a possible D match to TRBD2 (5 bases). This CDR3 is 15 amino acids long. V gave up 0 bases and J gave up 6 bases, with 14 bases separating them. CDR1 SQVTM and CDR2 ANQGSEA come from the germline V gene. In nucleotides, the CDR3 is TGCAGCGTTGAAGATGCTAGGCTTAGCGCCGGGGAGCTGTTTTTT. Translated, it gives CSVEDARLSAGELFF.

The rearrangement links TRBV5-8 to TRBJ2-5; 16 nucleotides line up with TRBD2. CDR1 is SGHTS, CDR2 YDEGEE, per germline. V was clipped by 4 bases and J by 0 bases; unmatched bases: 6. The CDR3 has 18 residues. In DNA form, the CDR3 reads TGTGCCAGCAGCCAGGGACTAGCGGGGGGGTCGGACCAAGAGACCCAGTACTTC. It yields the protein CASSQGLAGGSDQETQYF.

Here the CDR3 reads CASNDRDRVWDTEAFF. The CDR3 bases are TGTGCCAGCAACGACCGGGACAGGGTATGGGACACTGAAGCTTTCTTT. The chain is built from TRBV2 and TRBJ1-1, with TRBD1 matching over 9 bases. The CDR3 contains 16 residues. V dropped 7 bases and J dropped 3; count of bases not matched to a gene: 12. CDR1 is SNHLY and CDR2 is FYNNEI in the germline V gene.

The chain employs TRBV7-9 and TRBJ1-2, with TRBD1 matching over 7 bases. Germline V gene lookup returns CDR1 SEHNR and CDR2 FQNEAQ (reference sequence). The junction had 11 bases not matched to a gene; V was cut back by 5 bases and J by 2 bases. The CDR3 loop spans 16 amino acids. CDR3 nucleotide sequence: TGTGCCAGCAGCCGATCTACAGGGGCACAAAACTATGGCTACACCTTC. It translates to CASSRSTGAQNYGYTF.

Only one count was recorded for this clone. The genes are TRBV4-1 and TRBJ2-3; TRBD2 matches at 9 bases. V lost 0 bases to trimming and J lost 3 bases; unmatched junction nucleotides: 10. Germline values: CDR1 MGHRA, CDR2 YSYEKL. There are 18 residues in the CDR3. The CDR3, as DNA: TGCGCCAGCAGCCAAGATGTTAGTAGCGGGAGATGGACAGATACGCAGTATTTT. It codes for CASSQDVSSGRWTDTQYF.

This clone was found once. J is TRBJ2-1 and V is TRBV6-6; TRBD2 aligns across 16 bases. The CDR3 consists of 15 residues. Germline V lookup: CDR1 MNHNY, CDR2 SVGAGI (reference sequence). V gave up 6 bases and J gave up 8 bases; unmatched junction bases: 4. CDR3 sequence: CASSPGTSGGDEQFF. DNA for the CDR3: TGTGCCAGCAGCCCCGGGACTAGCGGGGGGGATGAGCAGTTCTTC.

The V gene is TRBV13, the J gene TRBJ1-2; maybe TRBD1 (6 bases). Germline lookup yields CDR1 PRHDT and CDR2 FYEKMQ (reference sequence). CDR3 length equals 16 residues. V shed 1 base and J shed 4 bases, with 16 bases lying between them. CDR3 region: CASSLAIKGHGYGYTF. The CDR3 DNA reads as TGTGCCAGCAGCTTAGCCATAAAGGGACACGGCTATGGCTACACCTTC.

The chain has TRBV7-9 and TRBJ2-1, with 7 positions matching TRBD1. The germline gives CDR1 SEHNR, CDR2 FQNEAQ (reference sequence). The V gene end was trimmed by 0 bases and the J gene end by 8 bases; junction bases not matched to a gene: 1. The CDR3 covers 13 residues. The CDR3 DNA reads TGTGCCAGCAGCTTAGCAGGGGGCGATGAGCAGTTCTTC. Encoded protein: CASSLAGGDEQFF.

The chain couples TRBV11-2 to TRBJ1-1, with D possibly being TRBD1 (5 bases). Germline V gene lookup returns CDR1 SGHAT and CDR2 FQNNGV. V lost 2 bases to trimming and J lost 4 bases, with 11 bases between them. This CDR3 has 14 residues. The CDR3 nucleotides are TGTGCCAGCAGCTTATCCCAGGGAAGCACTGAAGCTTTCTTT. Translated: CASSLSQGSTEAFF.

The V and J genes are TRBV7-2 and TRBJ2-6; no clear D. Germline CDR1 SGHTA, CDR2 FQGNSA. Trimming took off 6 bases at V and 0 bases at J, with 15 bases between the two ends. The CDR3 is 17 residues long. CDR3 region: CASRWAYRSSGANVLTF. The CDR3 nucleotides are TGTGCCAGCAGGTGGGCCTACCGCTCCTCTGGGGCCAACGTCCTGACTTTC.

V gene TRBV6-6 combines with J gene TRBJ2-2; no clear D. Trimming left V 2 bases short and J 5 bases short, with 12 bases between. CDR1 is MNHNY, CDR2 SVGAGI, per germline (reference sequence). The CDR3 has 15 amino acids. CDR3 sequence: CASSYPLTGTGELFF. In nucleotides, the CDR3 is TGTGCCAGCAGTTACCCTCTTACCGGGACCGGGGAGCTGTTTTTT.

This clone was seen just once. The chain is built from TRBV28 and TRBJ2-5, with D possibly matching TRBD1 (6 bases). Trimming shortened V by 5 bases and J by 4 bases, and 11 bases separated the two germline ends. There are 13 residues in the CDR3. Germline-derived CDR1 and CDR2 are MDHEN and SYDVKM. The CDR3 DNA follows: TGTGCCAGCAGTCCACAGGGTTTAGAGACCCAGTACTTC. Translation gives CASSPQGLETQYF.

The rearrangement links TRBV19 to TRBJ2-5; 10 bases match TRBD1. Germline values: CDR1 LNHDA, CDR2 SQIVND (reference sequence). This CDR3 has 15 amino acids. V shed 4 bases and J 1 base; nucleotides not matched to a gene: 3. CDR3 sequence reads: CASSRQGATQETQYF. Written as DNA, the CDR3 is TGTGCCAGTAGTAGACAGGGGGCCACCCAAGAGACCCAGTACTTC.

For the CDR3, the DNA is TGTGCCAGCAGCCGACAGGGTTACACTGAAGCTTTCTTT. This codes for CASSRQGYTEAFF. The chain recombines TRBV5-4 with TRBJ1-1, with 7 bases fitting TRBD1. The germline V gene has CDR1 SGHNT and CDR2 YYREEE (reference sequence). This CDR3 is 13 amino acids long. V lost 4 bases, J lost 3 bases, and 3 bases stayed unmatched.

The CDR3 is CASSLRGYEQYF. CDR3 sequence (DNA): TGTGCCAGCAGTTTAAGAGGGTACGAGCAGTACTTC. The V gene is TRBV28, the J gene TRBJ2-7, with D tentatively TRBD2 (5 bases). Germline V gives CDR1 MDHEN, CDR2 SYDVKM. V lost 2 bases and J 4 bases, leaving 6 bases between the germline ends. The CDR3 extends over 12 amino acids.